This T cell receptor (beta chain) originates from a study of T cells in Graves' hyperthyroidism and ophthalmopathy. TCR beta CDR3 region amplification was performed from RNA transcripts. Using the HTBI primer set, a first-round RT-PCR was run on the TCR CDR3. Via MiXCR, TCRdb re-called the multiplex PCR reads, giving one row per CDR3 protein. The top ten clones hold approximately 30% of a sample with about 280,000 distinct CDR3 sequences, 25% to 30% of them seen once. The CDR3 length is 13 residues. CDR1 is MDHEN and CDR2 is SYDVKM in the germline V gene. V was pared by 7 bases and J by 5 bases, with 14 bases between. This clonotype was observed at least ten times.

V and J are TRBV28 and TRBJ2-5; D may correspond to TRBD1 or TRBD2 (5 bases each). The sequenced sample consisted of blood. The receptor comes from a man aged 35-49 years with Graves' hyperthyroidism that later progressed to Graves' ophthalmopathy. The chain's CDR3 is CASTEGQGETQYF. The DNA for the CDR3 is TGTGCCAGCACCGAGGGTCAGGGCGAGACCCAGTACTTC. The entire variable domain, with the rest obtained from reference TRBV28 and TRBJ2-5, is as follows: DVKVTQSSRYLVKRTGEKVFLECVQDMDHENMFWYRQDPGLGLRLIYFSYDVKMKEKGDIPEGYSVSREKKERFSLILESASTNQTSMYLCASTEGQGETQYFGPGTRLLVL.